The 7 T cell receptor beta chains below come from one sample, sequenced in a study of lymphopenia after photon versus proton radiotherapy. Sequencing used immunoSEQ multiplex PCR; TCRdb keeps in-frame clones, though not all of them. Of tens of thousands of clones in the sample, 80% to 95% were seen once. Sequencing was performed on peripheral blood, taken from a patient treated with photon-based radiotherapy. The receptors shown here come from a woman between 40 and 50 years old with cholangiocarcinoma.

This rearrangement joins TRBV11-2 to TRBJ2-6, with D unresolved. Germline V lookup: CDR1 SGHAT, CDR2 FQNNGV. This CDR3 comprises 19 residues. The V end lost 2 bases, the J end lost 2 bases, and 19 bases lay between the germline ends. In DNA, the CDR3 is TGTGCCAGCAGCTTAACTCTCATTGCGTCGGCTCCTGGGGCCAACGTCCTGACTTTC. Translation gives CASSLTLIASAPGANVLTF.

For the CDR3, the DNA is TGTGCCAGCAGTCACAGAATGAACACTGAAGCTTTCTTT. Its translation: CASSHRMNTEAFF. The V call is TRBV27, the J call TRBJ1-1; D remains ambiguous. Germline values: CDR1 MNHEY, CDR2 SMNVEV (reference sequence). The CDR3 totals 13 residues. With 5 bases removed from V and 0 bases from J, the gap between germline ends came to 7 bases.

This clone was recorded a few times. Germline is not matched at one junction end, which may reflect a read error. This chain links TRBV18 with TRBJ2-7; 8 bases fit TRBD2. Germline CDR1 and CDR2: KGHSH and LQKENI. The CDR3 is 14 amino acids. CDR3 coding DNA: TGTGCCAGCTCCCCACAGGAGCGGGAGACGGAGCAGTACTTC. Translated: CASSPQERETEQYF.

This chain joins TRBV11-2 and TRBJ2-3; D perhaps matches TRBD2 (6 bases). There are 17 residues in the CDR3. Germline-derived CDR1 and CDR2 are SGHAT and FQNNGV. V lost 5 bases, J lost 0 bases, and 18 bases lay in between. The CDR3: CASSTLGTFASTDTQYF. In nucleotides, the CDR3 is TGTGCCAGCAGCACCCTCGGGACTTTCGCTAGCACAGATACGCAGTATTTT.

J is TRBJ1-1 and V is TRBV6-5; TRBD1 might be the D (5 bases). The V gene's germline CDR1 is MNHEY and CDR2 SVGAGI. The CDR3 runs to 13 residues. Trimming pared 10 bases from V and 3 bases from J, leaving 15 bases between. The chain's CDR3 is CATKGALYTEAFF. CDR3 DNA: TGTGCCACCAAAGGGGCCCTATACACTGAAGCTTTCTTT.

This chain uses TRBV10-3 with TRBJ1-1; TRBD1 might be the D (5 bases). This CDR3 contains 13 residues. Trimming took off 11 bases at V and 1 base at J, with 14 bases between the two ends. Germline assignment: CDR1 ENHRY and CDR2 SYGVKD. The CDR3 loop reads CASNQGGNTEAFF. The CDR3 nucleotides read TGTGCCTCCAACCAGGGCGGGAACACTGAAGCTTTCTTT.

V and J are TRBV6-5 and TRBJ2-2; the D is unclear. Looked up from germline, CDR1 is MNHEY and CDR2 is SVGAGI. The CDR3 is made up of 15 amino acids. The V end was cut by 6 bases, the J end by 3 bases, with 14 bases between. The CDR3 nucleotides read TGTGCCAGCAGGGCTTCCCGTACTTACACCGGGGAGCTGTTTTTT. Translated, it gives CASRASRTYTGELFF.